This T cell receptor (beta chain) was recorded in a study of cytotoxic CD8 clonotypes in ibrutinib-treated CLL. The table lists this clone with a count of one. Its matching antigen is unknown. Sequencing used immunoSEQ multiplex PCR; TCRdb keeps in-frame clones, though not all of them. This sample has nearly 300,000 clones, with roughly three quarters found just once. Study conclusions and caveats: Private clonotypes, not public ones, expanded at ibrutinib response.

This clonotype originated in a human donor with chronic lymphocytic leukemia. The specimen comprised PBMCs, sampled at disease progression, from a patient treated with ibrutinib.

This chain's CDR3 is CASRGSVYEQYF. The DNA for the CDR3 is TGTGCCAGCAGGGGATCGGTTTACGAGCAGTACTTC. The chain carries TRBV5-8 and TRBJ2-7; D is unresolved. Per the germline V gene, CDR1 is SGHTS and CDR2 is YDEGEE. The ends were cut back, 5 bases at V and 4 bases at J, with 10 bases in the middle. The CDR3 covers 12 residues.